These 13 T cell receptor beta chains originate from one sample sequenced in a study of CD8 T cells in Susac syndrome. Reverse transcription of about 0.5 to 1 ug RNA was performed with random hexamers. Using its own MiXCR run on the immunoSEQ multiplex PCR reads, TCRdb lists one record per CDR3 protein. Of about 81,000 distinct CDR3 sequences detected, 85% to 95% appear once; the ten largest clones hold less than 0.95%. Sequences were obtained from CD8+ T cells from PBMCs. The receptor set was obtained from a human donor with Susac syndrome.

The rearrangement links TRBV19 to TRBJ2-5, with 13 bases aligning to TRBD2. CDR1 is LNHDA, CDR2 SQIVND, per germline (reference sequence). J lost 4 bases, V lost 7 bases, and 6 bases had no gene match. The CDR3 contains 15 residues. The CDR3 nucleotides read TGTGCCAGTAAAACTGGACTAGCGGGGGCAGAGACCCAGTACTTC. Translating gives CASKTGLAGAETQYF. The full variable domain, in which reference TRBV19 and TRBJ2-5 provide the parts outside the CDR3, is DGGITQSPKYLFRKEGQNVTLSCEQNLNHDAMYWYRQDPGQGLRLIYYSQIVNDFQKGDIAEGYSVSREKKESFPLTVTSAQKNPTAFYLCASKTGLAGAETQYFGPGTRLLVL.

The chain couples TRBV14 to TRBJ1-2; D not certain. The CDR3 length is 15 residues. With 1 base removed from V and 6 bases from J, the gap between germline ends came to 15 bases. In germline, CDR1 is SGHDN, CDR2 FVKESK. In nucleotides, the CDR3 is TGTGCCAGCAGCCAAGGGCCGACCCGGGATCATGGCTACACCTTC. Translated, it gives CASSQGPTRDHGYTF.

The rearrangement joins TRBV20-1 to TRBJ2-3, with D possibly being TRBD2 (6 bases). From germline, CDR1 is DFQATT and CDR2 SNEGSKA (reference sequence). The CDR3 is made up of 12 amino acids. V lost 0 bases and J lost 10, with 11 bases in between. The CDR3, as DNA: TGCAGTGCTAGAGAGCGGGAAAGGTCGCAGTATTTT. This sequence encodes CSARERERSQYF.

The chain uses TRBV29-1 and TRBJ2-7; 7 nucleotides agree with TRBD2. V was clipped by 6 bases and J by 0 bases; unmatched bases: 14. The CDR3 runs 16 residues. Germline V CDR1 and CDR2: SQVTM, ANQGSEA. The chain's CDR3 is CSVQEPLAERSYEQYF. In DNA, the CDR3 is TGCAGCGTCCAAGAACCGCTAGCGGAACGCTCCTACGAGCAGTACTTC.

J is TRBJ2-2 and V is TRBV6-1; no firm D call. Trimming left V 5 bases short and J 3 bases short, with 19 bases between. CDR3 length: 17 residues. The V gene's germline CDR1 is MNHNS and CDR2 SASEGT. For the CDR3, the DNA is TGTGCCAGCAGTCCCTCCGTAGAGAAAGTGGACACCGGGGAGCTGTTTTTT. Protein sequence: CASSPSVEKVDTGELFF.

The chain recombines TRBV7-9 with TRBJ1-5, with TRBD1 as a possible D gene (5 bases). The germline CDR1 and CDR2 sequences are SEHNR and FQNEAQ (reference sequence). The CDR3 totals 19 residues. V lost 1 base and J lost 0, with 19 bases in between. The CDR3 is CASSLEGEAPKYSNQPQHF. The CDR3 DNA reads as TGTGCCAGCAGCTTAGAAGGGGAGGCGCCTAAATATAGCAATCAGCCCCAGCATTTT.

This clonotype was detected only once. V gene TRBV19 combines with J gene TRBJ2-3; D may be TRBD1 or TRBD2 (6 bases each). The CDR3 loop spans 16 amino acids. Germline V gene data show CDR1 as LNHDA and CDR2 as SQIVND (reference sequence). V lost 0 bases and J lost 2, with 12 bases in between. CDR3 bases: TGTGCCAGTAGTATAGAGGGGGGCAGGCCCACAGATACGCAGTATTTT. Translated: CASSIEGGRPTDTQYF.

The V call is TRBV6-5, the J call TRBJ1-5; TRBD1 matches at 7 bases. Germline V lookup: CDR1 MNHEY, CDR2 SVGAGI. Trimming cost V 5 bases and J 2 bases; bases outside gene matches: 6. The CDR3 has 15 amino acids. This chain's CDR3 is CASSATGFGNQPQHF. CDR3 coding DNA: TGTGCCAGCAGTGCGACAGGGTTCGGCAATCAGCCCCAGCATTTT.

The chain uses TRBV7-9 and TRBJ1-1; D unresolved. The CDR3 runs 13 residues. With 4 bases removed from V and 4 bases from J, the gap between germline ends came to 10 bases. Germline CDR1 is SEHNR and CDR2 is FQNEAQ (reference sequence). CDR3 protein: CASSSIEGTEAFF. CDR3 sequence (DNA): TGTGCCAGCAGCTCGATCGAGGGCACTGAAGCTTTCTTT.

The chain combines TRBV5-1 with TRBJ1-2; D not resolved. Trimming left V 0 bases short and J 0 bases short, with 9 bases between. Germline CDR1 and CDR2: SGHRS and YFSETQ. The CDR3 loop spans 15 amino acids. CDR3 in amino acids: CASSLDGVTNYGYTF. In nucleotides, the CDR3 is TGCGCCAGCAGCTTGGACGGGGTGACTAACTATGGCTACACCTTC.

Here the CDR3 reads CASSLRGDYEQYF. In DNA, the CDR3 is TGTGCCAGCAGCTTGCGGGGGGACTACGAGCAGTACTTC. V gene TRBV5-6 combines with J gene TRBJ2-7; 7 bases line up with TRBD2. With 1 base clipped from V and 3 bases from J, the junction kept 1 base outside the gene matches. Germline lookup yields CDR1 SGHDT and CDR2 YYEEEE. CDR3 size: 13 residues.

The chain recombines TRBV5-4 with TRBJ1-2; D gene uncertain. In germline, CDR1 is SGHNT, CDR2 YYREEE (reference sequence). The CDR3 extends over 14 amino acids. Trimming removed 3 bases from V and 7 bases from J, with 16 bases in between. The CDR3 coding sequence is TGTGCCAGCAGCTCCCCAGACGTACCTTCTGGCTACACCTTC. It encodes CASSSPDVPSGYTF.

The rearrangement joins TRBV4-2 to TRBJ1-1; no definite D call. The CDR3 contains 16 residues. Germline CDR1 and CDR2: LGHNA and YNFKEQ. V dropped 0 bases and J dropped 5 bases, with 16 bases sitting between them. In DNA, the CDR3 is TGTGCCAGCAGCCAAGATGGATTTTGGCGGGGAACTGAAGCTTTCTTT. As protein: CASSQDGFWRGTEAFF.